This T cell receptor beta chain appears in the sequencing data of a study of beta chain features in type 1 diabetes. There are a few counts of this clone. Its target is unknown. The CDR3 extends over 16 amino acids. V shed 6 bases and J shed 0 bases, with 18 bases lying between them. CDR1 and CDR2 (germline): GTSNPN, SVGIG (reference sequence). General observations from the study: Researchers cautioned that cDNA sequencing could over-represent cells with high TCR expression. There was a moderate but significant shortening of TCRB CDR3s in all four CD4+ subsets of Type 1 diabetes patients.

The study reverse transcribed the entire isolated RNA, so it sequenced expressed TCRB transcripts. Only in-frame clones appear in the TCRdb table, and some are missing; sequencing was by immunoSEQ multiplex PCR. The sample yields around 300,000 clones, approximately 16% seen once. The receptor was derived from a man aged 18 to 29 with type 1 diabetes. The chain has TRBV30 and TRBJ2-1; D is possibly TRBD2 (5 bases). Sequenced input: naive CD4+ T cells from blood. The CDR3 nucleotides read TGTGCCTGCCCAAATCGGGATTTTAGCTCCTACAATGAGCAGTTCTTC. Protein sequence: CACPNRDFSSYNEQFF.